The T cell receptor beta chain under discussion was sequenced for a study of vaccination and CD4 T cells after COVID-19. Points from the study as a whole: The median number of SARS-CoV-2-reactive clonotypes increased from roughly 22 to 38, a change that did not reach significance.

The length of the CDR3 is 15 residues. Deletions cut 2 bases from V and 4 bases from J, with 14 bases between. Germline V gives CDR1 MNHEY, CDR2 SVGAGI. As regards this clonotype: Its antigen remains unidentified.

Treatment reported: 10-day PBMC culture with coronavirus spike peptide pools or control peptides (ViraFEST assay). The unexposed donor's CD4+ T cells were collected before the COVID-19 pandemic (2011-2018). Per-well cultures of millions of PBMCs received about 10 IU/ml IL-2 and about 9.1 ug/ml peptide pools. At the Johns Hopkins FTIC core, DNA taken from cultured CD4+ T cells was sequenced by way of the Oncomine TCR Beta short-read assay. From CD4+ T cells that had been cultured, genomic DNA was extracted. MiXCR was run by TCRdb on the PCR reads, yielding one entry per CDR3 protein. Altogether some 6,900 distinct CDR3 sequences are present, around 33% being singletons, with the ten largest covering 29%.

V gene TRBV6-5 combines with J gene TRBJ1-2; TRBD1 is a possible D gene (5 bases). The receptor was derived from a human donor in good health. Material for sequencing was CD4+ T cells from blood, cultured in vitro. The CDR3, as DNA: TGTGCCAGCAGTTACACACAGCAGGGCCTCTATGGCTACACCTTC. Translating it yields CASSYTQQGLYGYTF.